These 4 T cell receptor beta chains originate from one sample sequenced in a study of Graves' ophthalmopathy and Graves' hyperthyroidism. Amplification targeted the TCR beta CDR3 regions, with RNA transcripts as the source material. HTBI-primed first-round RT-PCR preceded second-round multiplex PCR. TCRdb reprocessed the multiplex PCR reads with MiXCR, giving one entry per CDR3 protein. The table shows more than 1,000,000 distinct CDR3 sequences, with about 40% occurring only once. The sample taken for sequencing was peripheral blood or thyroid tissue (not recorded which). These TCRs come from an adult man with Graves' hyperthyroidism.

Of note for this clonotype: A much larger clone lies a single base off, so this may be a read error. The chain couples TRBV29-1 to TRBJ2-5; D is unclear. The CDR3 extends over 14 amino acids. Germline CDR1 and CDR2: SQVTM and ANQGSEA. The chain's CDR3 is CSVNTVLHQGTQYF. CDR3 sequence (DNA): TGCAGCGTTAATACCGTTCTCCACCAAGGGACCCAGTACTTC. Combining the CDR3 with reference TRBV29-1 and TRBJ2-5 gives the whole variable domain SAVISQKPSRDICQRGTSLTIQCQVDSQVTMMFWYRQQPGQSLTLIATANQGSEATYESGFVIDKFPISRPNLTFSTLTVSNMSPEDSSIYLCSVNTVLHQGTQYFGPGTRLLVL.

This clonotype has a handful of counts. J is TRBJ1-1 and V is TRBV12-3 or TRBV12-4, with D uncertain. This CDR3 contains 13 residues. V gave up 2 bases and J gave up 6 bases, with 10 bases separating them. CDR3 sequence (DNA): TGTGCCAGCAGTTTATCGGGTTACCCTGAAGCTTTCTTT. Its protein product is CASSLSGYPEAFF.

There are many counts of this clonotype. In nucleotides, the CDR3 is TGTGCCAGCAGCCTAATGGGCACTGAAGCTTTCTTT. Encoded protein: CASSLMGTEAFF. The chain has TRBV7-9 and TRBJ1-1; D unclear. Germline V lookup: CDR1 SEHNR, CDR2 FQNEAQ (reference sequence). The CDR3 totals 12 residues. V was clipped by 5 bases and J by 4 bases, with 8 bases between them.

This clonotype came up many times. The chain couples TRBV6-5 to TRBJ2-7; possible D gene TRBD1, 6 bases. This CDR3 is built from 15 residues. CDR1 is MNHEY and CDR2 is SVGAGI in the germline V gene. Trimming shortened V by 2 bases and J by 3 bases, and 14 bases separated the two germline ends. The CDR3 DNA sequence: TGTGCCAGCAGTTACGGGCAGGGGCGATACTACGAGCAGTACTTC. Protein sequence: CASSYGQGRYYEQYF.